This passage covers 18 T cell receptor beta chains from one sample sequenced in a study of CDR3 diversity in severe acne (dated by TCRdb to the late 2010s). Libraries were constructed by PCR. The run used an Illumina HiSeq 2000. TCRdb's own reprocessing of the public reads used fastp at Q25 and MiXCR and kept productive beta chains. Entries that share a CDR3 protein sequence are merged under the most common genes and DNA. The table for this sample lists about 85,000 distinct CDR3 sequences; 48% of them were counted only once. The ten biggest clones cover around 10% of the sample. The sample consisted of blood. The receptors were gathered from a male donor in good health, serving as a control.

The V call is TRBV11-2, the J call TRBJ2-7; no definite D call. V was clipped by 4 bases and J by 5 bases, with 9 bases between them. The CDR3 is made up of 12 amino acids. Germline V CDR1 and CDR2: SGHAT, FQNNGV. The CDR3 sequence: CASSYSPHEQYF. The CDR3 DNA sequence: TGTGCCAGCAGCTACTCCCCCCACGAGCAGTACTTC.

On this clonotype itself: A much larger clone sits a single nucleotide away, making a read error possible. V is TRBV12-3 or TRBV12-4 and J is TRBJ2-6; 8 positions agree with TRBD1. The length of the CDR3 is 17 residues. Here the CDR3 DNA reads TGTGCCAGCAGTCCCCAGGGGGCGGGTTCTGGGGCCAACGTCCCGACTTTC. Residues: CASSPQGAGSGANVPTF.

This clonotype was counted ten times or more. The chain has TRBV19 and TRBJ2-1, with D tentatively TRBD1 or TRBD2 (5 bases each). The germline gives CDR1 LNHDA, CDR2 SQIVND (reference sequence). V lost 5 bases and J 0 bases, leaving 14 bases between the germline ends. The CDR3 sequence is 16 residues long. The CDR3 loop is CASSLRDGHSYNEQFF. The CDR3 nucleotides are TGTGCCAGTAGTCTTCGGGACGGGCACTCCTACAATGAGCAGTTCTTC.

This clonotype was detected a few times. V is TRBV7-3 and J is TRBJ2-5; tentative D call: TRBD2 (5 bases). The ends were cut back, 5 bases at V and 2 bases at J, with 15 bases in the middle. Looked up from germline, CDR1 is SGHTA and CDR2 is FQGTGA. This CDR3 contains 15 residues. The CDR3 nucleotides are TGTGCCAGCAGCGCAACCTCGGGGTGGCAAGAGACCCAGTACTTC. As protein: CASSATSGWQETQYF. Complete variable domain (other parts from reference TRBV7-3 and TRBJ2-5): GAGVSQTPSNKVTEKGKYVELRCDPISGHTALYWYRQSLGQGPEFLIYFQGTGAADDSGLPNDRFFAVRPEGSVSTLKIQRTERGDSAVYLCASSATSGWQETQYFGPGTRLLVL.

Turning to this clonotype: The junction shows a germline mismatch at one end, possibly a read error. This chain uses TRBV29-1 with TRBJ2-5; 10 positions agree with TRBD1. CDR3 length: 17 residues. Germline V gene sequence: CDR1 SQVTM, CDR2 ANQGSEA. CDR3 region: CSVEGTGVAEGYETQYF. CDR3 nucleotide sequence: TGTAGCGTCGAAGGGACAGGGGTTGCGGAAGGGTACGAGACCCAGTACTTC.

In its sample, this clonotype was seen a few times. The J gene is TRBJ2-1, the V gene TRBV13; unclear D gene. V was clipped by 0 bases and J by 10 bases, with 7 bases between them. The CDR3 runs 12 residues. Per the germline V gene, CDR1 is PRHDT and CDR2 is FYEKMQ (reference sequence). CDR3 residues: CASSLGLREQFF. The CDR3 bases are TGTGCCAGCAGCTTAGGCCTCCGGGAGCAGTTCTTC.

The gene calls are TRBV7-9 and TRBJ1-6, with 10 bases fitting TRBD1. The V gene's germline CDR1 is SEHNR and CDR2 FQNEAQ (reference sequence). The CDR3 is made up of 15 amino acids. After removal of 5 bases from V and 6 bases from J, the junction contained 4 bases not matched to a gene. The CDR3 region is CASSGGTGVNSPLHF. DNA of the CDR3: TGTGCCAGCAGCGGGGGGACAGGGGTTAATTCACCCCTCCACTTT.

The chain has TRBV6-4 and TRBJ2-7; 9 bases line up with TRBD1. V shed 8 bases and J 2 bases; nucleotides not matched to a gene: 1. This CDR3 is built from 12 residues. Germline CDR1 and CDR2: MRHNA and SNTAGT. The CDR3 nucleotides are TGTGCCAGCTGGGACAGGGCCTACGAGCAGTACTTC. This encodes CASWDRAYEQYF.

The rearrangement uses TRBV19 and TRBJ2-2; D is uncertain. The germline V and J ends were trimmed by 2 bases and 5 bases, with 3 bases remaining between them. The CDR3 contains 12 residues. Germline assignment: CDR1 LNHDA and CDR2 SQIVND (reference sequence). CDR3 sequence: CASSISTGELFF. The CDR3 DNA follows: TGTGCCAGTAGTATATCTACCGGGGAGCTGTTTTTT.

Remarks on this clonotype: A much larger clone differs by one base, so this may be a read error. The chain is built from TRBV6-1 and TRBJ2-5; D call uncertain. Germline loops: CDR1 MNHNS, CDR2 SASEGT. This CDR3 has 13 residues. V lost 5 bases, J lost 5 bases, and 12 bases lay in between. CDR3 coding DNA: TGTGCCAGCAGTAAAAACCGGTTGGAGACCCAGTACTTC. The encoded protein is CASSKNRLETQYF.

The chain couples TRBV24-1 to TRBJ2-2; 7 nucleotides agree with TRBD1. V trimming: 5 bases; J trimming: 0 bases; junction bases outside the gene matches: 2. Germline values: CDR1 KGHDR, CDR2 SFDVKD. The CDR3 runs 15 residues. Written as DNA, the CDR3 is TGTGCCACCAGTGGCACAGGGGCGAACACCGGGGAGCTGTTTTTT. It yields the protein CATSGTGANTGELFF.

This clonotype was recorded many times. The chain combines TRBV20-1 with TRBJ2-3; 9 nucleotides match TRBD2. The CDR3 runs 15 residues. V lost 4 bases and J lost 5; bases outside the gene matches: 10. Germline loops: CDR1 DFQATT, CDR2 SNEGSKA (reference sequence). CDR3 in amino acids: CSAIGSGSFIDTQYF. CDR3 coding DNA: TGCAGTGCTATTGGTAGCGGGAGTTTCATAGATACGCAGTATTTT.

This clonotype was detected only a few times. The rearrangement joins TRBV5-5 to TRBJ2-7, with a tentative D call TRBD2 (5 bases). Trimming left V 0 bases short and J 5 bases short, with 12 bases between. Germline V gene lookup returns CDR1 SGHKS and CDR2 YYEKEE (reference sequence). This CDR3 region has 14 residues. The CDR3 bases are TGTGCCAGCAGCTTGGAGACTACCCTCGACGAGCAGTACTTC. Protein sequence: CASSLETTLDEQYF.

CDR3 amino acids: CASSAYREETEAFF. The DNA for the CDR3 is TGTGCCAGCAGTGCTTATCGGGAGGAGACTGAAGCTTTCTTT. The chain employs TRBV4-2 and TRBJ1-1; D call uncertain. The germline V gene has CDR1 LGHNA and CDR2 YNFKEQ. This CDR3 spans 14 amino acids. Between the trimmed V and J ends, which lost 6 bases and 5 bases, there was a span of 16 bases.

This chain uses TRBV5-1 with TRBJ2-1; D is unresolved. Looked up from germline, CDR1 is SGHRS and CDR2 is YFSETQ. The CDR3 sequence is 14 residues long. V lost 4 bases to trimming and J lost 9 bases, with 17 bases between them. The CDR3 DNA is TGCGCCAGCAGCGAGTTAGGCAGGAACACTGAGCAGTTCTTC. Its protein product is CASSELGRNTEQFF.

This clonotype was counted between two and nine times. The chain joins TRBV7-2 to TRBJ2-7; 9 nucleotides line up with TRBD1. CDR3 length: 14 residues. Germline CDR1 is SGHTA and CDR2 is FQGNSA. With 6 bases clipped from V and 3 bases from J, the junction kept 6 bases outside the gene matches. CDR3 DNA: TGTGCCAGCAGGGAGCCGGGACAGGGCTACGAGCAGTACTTC. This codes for CASREPGQGYEQYF.

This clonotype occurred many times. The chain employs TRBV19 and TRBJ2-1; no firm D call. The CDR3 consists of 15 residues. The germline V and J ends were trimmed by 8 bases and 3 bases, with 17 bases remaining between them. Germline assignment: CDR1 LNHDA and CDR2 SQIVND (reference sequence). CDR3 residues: CASRTPGQNYNEQFF. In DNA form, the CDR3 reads TGTGCCAGTCGAACCCCCGGGCAGAACTACAATGAGCAGTTCTTC.

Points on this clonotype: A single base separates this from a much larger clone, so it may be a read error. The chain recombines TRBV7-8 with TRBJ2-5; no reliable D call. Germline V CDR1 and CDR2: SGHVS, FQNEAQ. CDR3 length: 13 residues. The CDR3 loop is CASSSTIQEAQYF. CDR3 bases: TGTGCCAGCAGCTCAACTATCCAAGAGGCCCAGTACTTC.